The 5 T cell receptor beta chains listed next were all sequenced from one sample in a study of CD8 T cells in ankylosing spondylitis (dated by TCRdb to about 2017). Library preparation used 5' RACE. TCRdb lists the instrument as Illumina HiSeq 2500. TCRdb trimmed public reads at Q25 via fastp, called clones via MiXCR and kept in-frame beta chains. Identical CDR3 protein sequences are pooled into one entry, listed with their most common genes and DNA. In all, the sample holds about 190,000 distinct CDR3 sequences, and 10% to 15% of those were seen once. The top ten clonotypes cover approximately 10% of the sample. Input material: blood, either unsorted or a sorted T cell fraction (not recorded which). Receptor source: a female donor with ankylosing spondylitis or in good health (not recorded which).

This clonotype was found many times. This chain's CDR3 is CASSWERTPNYGYTF. CDR3 nucleotides: TGTGCCAGCAGCTGGGAACGGACGCCCAACTATGGCTACACCTTC. The genes are TRBV28 and TRBJ1-2, with no clear D. Germline CDR1 is MDHEN and CDR2 is SYDVKM. This CDR3 contains 15 residues. Deletions cut 6 bases from V and 2 bases from J, with 16 bases between.

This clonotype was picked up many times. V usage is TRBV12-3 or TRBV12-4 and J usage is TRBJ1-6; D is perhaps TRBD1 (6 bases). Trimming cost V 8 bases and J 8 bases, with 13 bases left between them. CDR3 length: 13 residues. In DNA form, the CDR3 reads TGTGCCAGCCAGGACAGAGATGATTCACCCCTCCACTTT. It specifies CASQDRDDSPLHF.

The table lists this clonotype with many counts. The CDR3 is CSARAENLGNGYNSPLHF. The DNA for the CDR3 is TGCAGTGCTAGAGCGGAGAATCTGGGGAACGGCTATAATTCACCCCTCCACTTT. V usage is TRBV20-1 and J usage is TRBJ1-6, with no clear D. Germline V gene data show CDR1 as DFQATT and CDR2 as SNEGSKA (reference sequence). V lost 1 base and J 3 bases, leaving 19 bases between the germline ends. The CDR3 has 18 amino acids.

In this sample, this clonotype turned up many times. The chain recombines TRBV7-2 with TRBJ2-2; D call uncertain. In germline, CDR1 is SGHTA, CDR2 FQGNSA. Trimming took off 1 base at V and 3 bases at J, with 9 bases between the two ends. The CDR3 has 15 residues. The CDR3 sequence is CASSLEILYTGELFF. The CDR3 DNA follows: TGTGCCAGCAGCTTAGAGATTTTGTACACCGGGGAGCTGTTTTTT.

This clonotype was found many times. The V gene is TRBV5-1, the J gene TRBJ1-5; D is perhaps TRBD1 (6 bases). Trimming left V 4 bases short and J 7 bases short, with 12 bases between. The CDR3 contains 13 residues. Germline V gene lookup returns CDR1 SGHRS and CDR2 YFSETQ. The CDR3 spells CASSAEGDQPQHF. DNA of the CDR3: TGCGCCAGCAGCGCAGAGGGGGACCAGCCCCAGCATTTT.